Below are 3 T cell receptor beta chains sequenced from a single sample in a study of blood T cell repertoires in COVID-19. Clones were read by immunoSEQ multiplex PCR, and TCRdb kept only the in-frame ones, dropping some. The sample carries about 180,000 clones, approximately 86% recorded once. Sequenced material: peripheral blood. The receptors originated from a man aged 45 to 65 with active or convalescent COVID-19.

The rearrangement links TRBV30 to TRBJ2-3; TRBD2 aligns across 9 bases. The V and J ends lost 0 bases and 5 bases, in that order; junction bases with no gene match: 3. This CDR3 spans 14 amino acids. Per germline, CDR1 GTSNPN and CDR2 SVGIG (reference sequence). CDR3 region: CAWSVLAGLDTQYF. The CDR3 bases are TGTGCCTGGAGTGTTCTAGCGGGGCTAGATACGCAGTATTTT.

V usage is TRBV2 and J usage is TRBJ2-7; 8 positions agree with TRBD1. V shed 7 bases and J 9 bases; nucleotides not matched to a gene: 11. The CDR3 extends over 13 amino acids. CDR1 is SNHLY and CDR2 is FYNNEI in the germline V gene. As DNA, the CDR3 is TGTGCCAGCACGGGACAGGTTTTTCCGGGGCAGTACTTC. Translated: CASTGQVFPGQYF.

The CDR3 loop is CASGNGRNYQPQHF. The CDR3 coding sequence is TGTGCTAGTGGCAACGGGAGGAATTATCAGCCCCAGCATTTT. The chain carries TRBV12-5 and TRBJ1-5; D gene ambiguous. The germline V gene has CDR1 LGHNT and CDR2 FRNRAP. This CDR3 has 14 residues. Trimming took off 6 bases at V and 5 bases at J, with 14 bases between the two ends.